The sequence of this T cell receptor beta chain was determined in a study of OX40 agonist ivuxolimab in advanced cancers. CDR1 LNHNV and CDR2 YYDKDF come from the germline V gene (reference sequence). This CDR3 has 15 amino acids. Trimming stripped 0 bases from V and 2 bases from J, with 8 bases between. Profiled with immunoSEQ multiplex PCR; TCRdb holds only in-frame clones, not every one. The sample lists 53,000 or so clones; 60% to 80% were seen once. The receptor was derived from an adult with an advanced solid tumor such as melanoma, head and neck, liver or kidney cancer. The J gene is TRBJ1-3, the V gene TRBV15, with D perhaps matching TRBD1 (5 bases). The input for sequencing was CD4+ or CD8+ T cells sorted from blood, taken in a trial of the OX40 agonist ivuxolimab. CDR3: CATSRDLGAGNTIYF. CDR3 nucleotide sequence: TGTGCCACCAGCAGAGATCTGGGGGCTGGAAACACCATATATTTT.